Below are 31 T cell receptor beta chains sequenced from a single sample in a study of CD8 T cells in ankylosing spondylitis. MiXCR, run by TCRdb on the 5' RACE reads, gives a single entry per CDR3 protein. The table shows 50,000 to 60,000 distinct CDR3 sequences, with less than 8.5% occurring only once. What was sequenced was blood, either unsorted or a sorted T cell fraction (not recorded which). The source is a female donor with ankylosing spondylitis or in good health (not recorded which).

This clonotype has a count of ten or more. The chain is built from TRBV6-4 and TRBJ1-6; the D gene is possibly TRBD1 (5 bases). The V gene lost 3 bases and the J gene lost 2 bases, with 11 bases spanning the gap. Germline-derived CDR1 and CDR2 are MRHNA and SNTAGT. The CDR3 consists of 16 residues. In DNA, the CDR3 is TGTGCCAGCAGTGAAGGGGTACTCACCTATAATTCACCCCTCCACTTT. It encodes CASSEGVLTYNSPLHF.

There are many counts of this clonotype. V gene TRBV24-1 combines with J gene TRBJ2-7; D might be TRBD1 (5 bases). The CDR3 covers 17 residues. V was clipped by 5 bases and J by 0 bases, with 19 bases between them. Germline loops: CDR1 KGHDR, CDR2 SFDVKD. The DNA for the CDR3 is TGTGCCACCAGTGCCCGAGACAGTCCCAAAAGCTCCTACGAGCAGTACGTC. Protein sequence: CATSARDSPKSSYEQYV.

This clonotype turned up a few times. The chain recombines TRBV20-1 with TRBJ1-5; D perhaps matches TRBD1 (6 bases). The germline V and J ends were trimmed by 6 bases and 5 bases, with 17 bases remaining between them. Germline CDR1 reads DFQATT; CDR2 reads SNEGSKA (reference sequence). The CDR3 is 14 amino acids. The CDR3 spells CSARTASFDQPQHF. CDR3 sequence (DNA): TGCAGTGCCCGGACAGCGAGCTTTGATCAGCCCCAGCATTTT.

This clonotype was observed many times. V gene TRBV5-7 combines with J gene TRBJ1-1, with 7 bases fitting TRBD1. TRBV5-7 is placed among ORFs of uncertain function. This CDR3 region has 18 residues. V lost 3 bases to trimming and J lost 0 bases; unmatched junction nucleotides: 14. The CDR3: CASSSTPGGQGMNTEAFF. The CDR3 DNA sequence: TGTGCCAGCAGCTCAACCCCAGGGGGTCAAGGGATGAACACTGAAGCTTTCTTT.

The chain combines TRBV7-9 with TRBJ1-6; D unresolved. In germline, CDR1 is SEHNR, CDR2 FQNEAQ (reference sequence). V gave up 2 bases and J gave up 7 bases, with 9 bases separating them. The CDR3 extends over 14 amino acids. The CDR3 nucleotides read TGTGCCAGCAGCTTACCCCGGATGAATTCACCCCTCCACTTT. Protein product: CASSLPRMNSPLHF.

This clonotype was counted many times. The chain links TRBV11-1 to TRBJ2-5, with TRBD1 matching over 11 bases. The V gene's germline CDR1 is SGHAT and CDR2 FQDESV (reference sequence). The CDR3 runs 16 residues. J was trimmed by 7 bases and V by 6 bases; bases with no gene match: 13. DNA of the CDR3: TGTGCCAGCAGTCCTGGACAGGGGGCGCAGCGAGGGACCCAGTACTTC. Translated, it gives CASSPGQGAQRGTQYF.

This clonotype was seen at least ten times. The CDR3 DNA follows: TGCGCCAGCAGCTTGGTAGCAGAGAACTATGGCTACACCTTC. This sequence encodes CASSLVAENYGYTF. The chain has TRBV5-1 and TRBJ1-2; no clear D gene. The ends were cut back, 0 bases at V and 2 bases at J, with 8 bases in the middle. The CDR3 spans 14 residues. Germline V lookup: CDR1 SGHRS, CDR2 YFSETQ.

The table lists this clonotype with many counts. V gene TRBV19 combines with J gene TRBJ1-2; TRBD1 agrees at 7 bases. Per germline, CDR1 LNHDA and CDR2 SQIVND (reference sequence). With 5 bases clipped from V and 0 bases from J, the junction kept 3 bases outside the gene matches. This CDR3 is 14 amino acids long. The CDR3 coding sequence is TGTGCCAGTAGTGCTGACAGGGCTAACTATGGCTACACCTTC. Translated: CASSADRANYGYTF.

This clonotype occurred many times. The V call is TRBV4-1, the J call TRBJ1-6, with 7 bases that match TRBD1. Germline-derived CDR1 and CDR2 are MGHRA and YSYEKL. V lost 6 bases, J lost 7 bases, and 6 bases stayed unmatched. CDR3 length: 14 amino acids. The CDR3 region has the DNA TGCGCCAGCAGTCCTAGACAGGGCAATTCACCCCTCCACTTT. This translates into CASSPRQGNSPLHF.

There are many counts of this clonotype. The J gene is TRBJ2-7, the V gene TRBV11-2; 8 bases agree with TRBD2. The CDR3 length is 14 residues. V lost 6 bases to trimming and J lost 4 bases; unmatched junction nucleotides: 8. CDR1 is SGHAT and CDR2 is FQNNGV in the germline V gene. CDR3 sequence: CASRHSGGVYEQYF. The CDR3 DNA is TGTGCCAGCAGACACTCGGGAGGGGTTTACGAGCAGTACTTC.

This clonotype was counted many times. One end of the junction varies from germline; a read error may be responsible. The CDR3 sequence is CASSGPDRGSIF. In DNA, the CDR3 is TGCGCCAGCAGCGGACCGGACAGGGGATCTATCTTC. This chain joins TRBV5-1 and TRBJ2-1; 9 bases fit TRBD1. CDR1 and CDR2 from the germline V gene are SGHRS and YFSETQ. This CDR3 spans 12 amino acids.

This clonotype was seen repeatedly, ten times or more. The V gene is TRBV12-3 or TRBV12-4, the J gene TRBJ1-5; D not certain. V lost 5 bases, J lost 9 bases, and 14 bases lay in between. This CDR3 contains 13 residues. The CDR3 spells CASSPDLERPQHF. CDR3 DNA sequence: TGTGCCAGCAGTCCGGACCTTGAACGGCCCCAGCATTTT.

The table lists this clonotype with many counts. This chain uses TRBV15 with TRBJ1-3, with D possibly being TRBD1 (5 bases). In germline, CDR1 is LNHNV, CDR2 YYDKDF (reference sequence). V was clipped by 0 bases and J by 0 bases, with 21 bases between them. CDR3 size: 20 residues. The CDR3 loop is CATSRETGERLLHSGNTIYF. The CDR3 region has the DNA TGTGCCACCAGCAGAGAAACAGGAGAGCGGCTACTCCACTCTGGAAACACCATATATTTT.

This clonotype has ten or more counts. The chain uses TRBV18 and TRBJ1-3; no definite D call. This CDR3 contains 13 residues. V shed 8 bases and J shed 3 bases, with 11 bases lying between them. Germline CDR1 is KGHSH and CDR2 is LQKENI. The CDR3 region is CASRPRVGNTIYF. In DNA form, the CDR3 reads TGTGCCAGCCGGCCGAGGGTTGGAAACACCATATATTTT.

This clonotype occurred many times. The V and J genes are TRBV7-6 and TRBJ2-5; TRBD2 aligns across 9 bases. CDR1 and CDR2 from the germline V gene are SGHVS and FNYEAQ. The CDR3 length is 16 residues. V was clipped by 4 bases and J by 2 bases; unmatched bases: 8. The CDR3 DNA reads TGTGCCAGCAGCTACCCGCTAGCGGGGACTCAAGAGACCCAGTACTTC. Translated, it gives CASSYPLAGTQETQYF.

In this sample, this clonotype turned up many times. The V and J genes are TRBV3-1 and TRBJ1-4; possible D gene TRBD1, 6 bases. Trimming stripped 4 bases from V and 5 bases from J, with 14 bases between. The CDR3 extends over 15 amino acids. Per germline, CDR1 LGHDT and CDR2 YNNKEL (reference sequence). The CDR3 spells CASSPSQGLNEKLFF. Written as DNA, the CDR3 is TGTGCCAGCAGCCCCTCACAGGGTCTAAATGAAAAACTGTTTTTT.

This clonotype was counted ten times or more. V is TRBV19 and J is TRBJ1-2; TRBD1 is a possible D gene (6 bases). The V and J ends lost 3 bases and 4 bases respectively, with 9 bases between them. CDR1 and CDR2 (germline): LNHDA, SQIVND (reference sequence). The CDR3 contains 13 residues. CDR3 residues: CASSIRDTYGYTF. Here the CDR3 DNA reads TGTGCCAGTAGTATCAGGGACACCTATGGCTACACCTTC. Combining the CDR3 with reference TRBV19 and TRBJ1-2 gives the whole variable domain DGGITQSPKYLFRKEGQNVTLSCEQNLNHDAMYWYRQDPGQGLRLIYYSQIVNDFQKGDIAEGYSVSREKKESFPLTVTSAQKNPTAFYLCASSIRDTYGYTFGSGTRLTVV.

Of note for this clonotype: Since a much larger clone is just one base distant, this may be a read error. The J gene is TRBJ2-3, the V gene TRBV28; perhaps TRBD2 as D (7 bases). Germline loops: CDR1 MDHEN, CDR2 SYDVKM. CDR3 length equals 16 residues. V lost 3 bases to trimming and J lost 1 base, with 14 bases between them. CDR3 loop: CASSFRGGGGTDTQYF. CDR3 coding DNA: TGTGCCAGCAGTTTTCGGGGAGGGGGGGGCACAGATACGCAGTATTTT.

This clonotype was observed at least ten times. V usage is TRBV11-2 and J usage is TRBJ1-1, with 7 bases aligning to TRBD1. Unmatched junction bases numbered 11, after V lost 5 bases and J lost 11 bases. CDR1 and CDR2 from the germline V gene are SGHAT and FQNNGV. CDR3 length equals 13 residues. Here the CDR3 reads CASSPQQGWVAFF. CDR3 nucleotide sequence: TGTGCCAGCAGCCCGCAACAGGGGTGGGTGGCTTTCTTT.

The table lists this clonotype with many counts. The chain links TRBV20-1 to TRBJ2-7, with 12 positions matching TRBD1. Germline CDR1 reads DFQATT; CDR2 reads SNEGSKA (reference sequence). With V trimmed by 5 bases and J by 1 base, 3 bases remained unmatched. The CDR3 has 14 residues. The CDR3 region has the DNA TGCAGTGCTCCGGGACAGGGGGCTTCCTACGAGCAGTACGTC. Its translation: CSAPGQGASYEQYV.

The gene calls are TRBV11-2 and TRBJ1-3; possible D gene TRBD1, 5 bases. This CDR3 is built from 13 residues. V lost 3 bases to trimming and J lost 4 bases, with 7 bases between them. CDR1 is SGHAT and CDR2 is FQNNGV in the germline V gene. Here the CDR3 DNA reads TGTGCCAGCAGCTTCCAGGGAGGAAACACCATATATTTT. Translated, it gives CASSFQGGNTIYF. Variable domain in full (rest from reference TRBV11-2 and TRBJ1-3): EAGVAQSPRYKIIEKRQSVAFWCNPISGHATLYWYQQILGQGPKLLIQFQNNGVVDDSQLPKDRFSAERLKGVDSTLKIQPAKLEDSAVYLCASSFQGGNTIYFGEGSWLTVV.

Comment on this clonotype: A read error may account for a junction end that differs from germline. The chain couples TRBV5-1 to TRBJ2-6, with 8 nucleotides matching TRBD1. CDR1 and CDR2 (germline): SGHRS, YFSETQ. The CDR3 has 16 residues. CDR3 bases: TGCGCCAGCAGCTCTGACAGGGGCAGTGGGGCCACCGTCCTGACTTTC. Its translation is CASSSDRGSGATVLTF.

This clonotype has ten or more counts. The CDR3 reads CASSLGQTTEAFF. CDR3 nucleotide sequence: TGTGCCAGCAGCTTAGGTCAGACCACTGAAGCTTTCTTT. The chain combines TRBV7-9 with TRBJ1-1; D remains unclear. This CDR3 spans 13 amino acids. The germline V gene encodes CDR1 SEHNR and CDR2 FQNEAQ (reference sequence). Trimming cost V 1 base and J 4 bases, with 7 bases left between them.

Many counts were recorded for this clonotype. The chain combines TRBV5-1 with TRBJ2-3; 9 bases match TRBD2. V gave up 0 bases and J gave up 1 base; unmatched junction bases: 3. The CDR3 is 16 amino acids. Germline lookup yields CDR1 SGHRS and CDR2 YFSETQ. CDR3 coding DNA: TGCGCCAGCAGCTTGGTGGCTAGCGGGGGCACAGATACGCAGTATTTT. Its translation: CASSLVASGGTDTQYF.

This clonotype has ten or more counts. The genes are TRBV5-6 and TRBJ1-1; weak D call: TRBD1 (5 bases). Trimming took off 4 bases at V and 1 base at J, with 11 bases between the two ends. Germline-derived CDR1 and CDR2 are SGHDT and YYEEEE. The CDR3 is 14 residues long. The CDR3 DNA reads TGTGCCAGCAGCCCTGACAGTGGGAACACTGAAGCTTTCTTT. Amino acids: CASSPDSGNTEAFF.

The sample holds many counts of this clonotype. The chain couples TRBV29-1 to TRBJ1-1, with D uncertain. The CDR3 spans 12 residues. The V gene lost 3 bases and the J gene lost 7 bases, with 12 bases spanning the gap. Germline V CDR1 and CDR2: SQVTM, ANQGSEA. In DNA form, the CDR3 reads TGCAGCGTTGAGGCCGAATCAAGTGAAGCTTTCTTT. This gives the protein CSVEAESSEAFF.

There are many counts of this clonotype. The V and J genes are TRBV7-8 and TRBJ2-5; the D gene could be TRBD1 or TRBD2 (5 bases each). Germline-derived CDR1 and CDR2 are SGHVS and FQNEAQ. The V gene lost 5 bases and the J gene lost 4 bases, with 8 bases spanning the gap. The CDR3 covers 12 residues. In DNA form, the CDR3 reads TGTGCCAGCAGCCGGGACGGAGAGACCCAGTACTTC. It yields the protein CASSRDGETQYF.

The sample holds many counts of this clonotype. The rearrangement joins TRBV20-1 to TRBJ2-2, with 7 bases fitting TRBD2. This CDR3 has 15 amino acids. V was clipped by 0 bases and J by 2 bases; unmatched bases: 3. The V gene's germline CDR1 is DFQATT and CDR2 SNEGSKA (reference sequence). The CDR3 is CSARDAGENTGELFF. The CDR3 nucleotides read TGCAGTGCTAGAGATGCGGGGGAAAACACCGGGGAGCTGTTTTTT.

This clonotype was seen at least ten times. The chain is built from TRBV23-1 and TRBJ1-5; tentatively, D is TRBD1 (6 bases). TRBV23-1 is an ORF, and what it does is uncertain. This CDR3 region has 14 residues. The V end lost 10 bases, the J end lost 4 bases, and 17 bases lay between the germline ends. The CDR3 sequence is CANQRGAPNQPQHF. The CDR3 DNA follows: TGCGCCAACCAGAGGGGGGCCCCTAATCAGCCCCAGCATTTT.

This clonotype was seen ten or more times. The chain uses TRBV5-1 and TRBJ1-2; unclear D gene. Trimming left V 1 base short and J 0 bases short, with 7 bases between. Germline CDR1 is SGHRS and CDR2 is YFSETQ. This CDR3 comprises 14 residues. The CDR3, as DNA: TGCGCCAGCAGCTTGACGACGGCTAACTATGGCTACACCTTC. This sequence encodes CASSLTTANYGYTF.

This clonotype was recorded at least ten times. This rearrangement joins TRBV10-3 to TRBJ2-3, with D perhaps matching TRBD1 or TRBD2 (5 bases each). CDR1 ENHRY and CDR2 SYGVKD come from the germline V gene. V gave up 4 bases and J gave up 2 bases, with 19 bases separating them. CDR3 length equals 17 residues. The CDR3 region has the DNA TGTGCCATCAGTGGACATACGGGACGGAGCAACACAGATACGCAGTATTTT. Its translation is CAISGHTGRSNTDTQYF.